The table lists the clone carrying this TCR beta chain with a count of one. The target antigen is unknown. This CDR3 comprises 15 residues. Germline assignment: CDR1 MNHEY and CDR2 SVGAGI. V shed 0 bases and J shed 8 bases, with 13 bases lying between them. These data originate in a study of cytomegalovirus exposure and HLA in healthy donors. About the research overall: The platform used for the roughly 120 validation repertoires matched that of the approximately 670 first-cohort repertoires, a later analysis reported. General observations from the study: The authors listed 150 to 200 TCR beta chains as cytomegalovirus-associated.

Generated by immunoSEQ multiplex PCR, the TCRdb table keeps only in-frame clones and is missing some. The sample includes 110,000 or so clones, about nine tenths of them seen just once. The V call is TRBV6-5, the J call TRBJ2-2, with D possibly being TRBD2 (6 bases). The source is a young man in good health and CMV-seronegative. The source material was PBMCs. This CDR3 is CASSYSRWLAGELFF. The CDR3 nucleotides are TGTGCCAGCAGTTACTCGAGATGGCTAGCGGGGGAGCTGTTTTTT.